This passage covers 4 T cell receptor beta chains from one sample sequenced in a study of human T cells and chemical hapten exposure. In TCRdb, the RACE reads were re-called with MiXCR into one record per CDR3 protein. The sample lists fewer than 400,000 distinct CDR3 sequences, under 9% occurring once. As for time point: patch test 1, 2 weeks after DPC sensitization. The treatment: therapeutic diphenylcyclopropenone sensitization with weekly scalp DPC. Sample: whole blood, taken in connection with sensitization to the hapten diphenylcyclopropenone (DPC). These receptors originate from a woman aged 18-35 years with alopecia areata. Some clones in this sample may be carry-over from other donors' samples.

This clonotype was counted ten times or more. The chain uses TRBV9 and TRBJ2-5, with TRBD2 identical over 14 bases. CDR3 length: 18 residues. The V and J ends lost 0 bases and 5 bases, in that order; junction bases with no gene match: 9. Per germline, CDR1 SGDLS and CDR2 YYNGEE. The CDR3 loop is CASSVDPPGLAGVETQYF. The CDR3 DNA follows: TGTGCCAGCAGCGTAGACCCTCCGGGACTAGCGGGGGTGGAGACCCAGTACTTC.

In DNA, the CDR3 is TGTGCCAGCAGCCTCCGGACAGGGTATAATTCACCCCTCCACTTT. Protein product: CASSLRTGYNSPLHF. The gene calls are TRBV11-1 and TRBJ1-6; 8 nucleotides align to TRBD1. The V gene's germline CDR1 is SGHAT and CDR2 FQDESV (reference sequence). The CDR3 runs 15 residues. The V segment lost 5 bases and the J segment 4 bases; nucleotides outside the gene matches: 4.

As to this clonotype: Mismatch with germline at one junction end may stem from a read error. The chain carries TRBV2 and TRBJ2-3; D gene ambiguous. Per germline, CDR1 SNHLY and CDR2 FYNNEI. The CDR3 contains 15 residues. DNA of the CDR3: TGTGCCAGCAGTGAAGGGTTAGAAAGCACAGATACGCAGTACTTT. Protein sequence: CASSEGLESTDTQYF.

The genes are TRBV4-3 and TRBJ2-5, with D unresolved. The V gene lost 2 bases and the J gene lost 3 bases, with 7 bases spanning the gap. Germline loops: CDR1 LGHNA, CDR2 YSLEER. The CDR3 has 13 amino acids. As DNA, the CDR3 is TGCGCCAGCAGCCAAAACAAAAAAGAGACCCAGTACTTC. Encoded protein: CASSQNKKETQYF.